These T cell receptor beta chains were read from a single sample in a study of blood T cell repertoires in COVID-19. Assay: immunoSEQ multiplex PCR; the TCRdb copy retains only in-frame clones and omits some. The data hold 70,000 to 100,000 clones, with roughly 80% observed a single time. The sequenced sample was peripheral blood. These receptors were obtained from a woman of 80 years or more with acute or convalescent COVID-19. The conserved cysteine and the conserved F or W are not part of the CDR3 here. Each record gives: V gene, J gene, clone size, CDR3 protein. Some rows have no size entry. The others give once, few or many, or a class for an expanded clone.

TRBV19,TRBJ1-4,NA,ASEEGTRDEKLF
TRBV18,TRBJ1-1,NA,ASSPDRLGVNTEAF
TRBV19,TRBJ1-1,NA,ASSYSRAGGKRNTEAF
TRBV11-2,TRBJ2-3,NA,ASSLVGQGADTQY
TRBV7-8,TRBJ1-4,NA,ASSLGLQGAQEKLF
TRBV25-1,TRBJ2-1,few,ASSGSRSEQF
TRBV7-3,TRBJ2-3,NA,ASSLGSGGSQGTQY
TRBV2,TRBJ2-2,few,ASRPTGLTGELF
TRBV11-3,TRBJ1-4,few,ASSGDGQINEKLF
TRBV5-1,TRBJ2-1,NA,ASSLVGSGEGEQF
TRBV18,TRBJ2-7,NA,ASSPPDTREQY
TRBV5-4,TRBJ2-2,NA,ASSWPRQGVGGELF
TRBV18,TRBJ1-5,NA,ASSPPLTTGNQPQH
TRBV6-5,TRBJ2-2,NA,ASRRQAGELF
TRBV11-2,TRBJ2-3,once,ASSLGLADTQY
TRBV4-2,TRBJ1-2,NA,ASSGQNYGYT
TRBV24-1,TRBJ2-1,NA,ATSDTGGLDEQF
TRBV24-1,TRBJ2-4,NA,ATSEGAPPHIQY